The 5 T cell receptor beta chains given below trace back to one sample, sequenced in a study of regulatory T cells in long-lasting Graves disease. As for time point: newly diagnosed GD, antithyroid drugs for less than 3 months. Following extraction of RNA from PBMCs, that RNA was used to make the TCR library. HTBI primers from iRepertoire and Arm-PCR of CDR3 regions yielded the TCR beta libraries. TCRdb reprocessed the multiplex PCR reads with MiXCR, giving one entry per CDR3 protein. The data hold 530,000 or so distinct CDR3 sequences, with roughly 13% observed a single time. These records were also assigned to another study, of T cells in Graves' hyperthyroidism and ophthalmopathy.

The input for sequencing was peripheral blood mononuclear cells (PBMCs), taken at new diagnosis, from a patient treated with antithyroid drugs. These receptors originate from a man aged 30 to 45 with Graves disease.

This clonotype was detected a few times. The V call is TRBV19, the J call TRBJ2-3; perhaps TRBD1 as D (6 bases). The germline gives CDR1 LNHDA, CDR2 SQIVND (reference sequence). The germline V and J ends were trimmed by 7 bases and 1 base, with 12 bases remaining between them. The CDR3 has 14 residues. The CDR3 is CASTGAYGTDTQYF. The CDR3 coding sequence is TGTGCCAGTACAGGGGCGTACGGCACAGATACGCAGTATTTT.

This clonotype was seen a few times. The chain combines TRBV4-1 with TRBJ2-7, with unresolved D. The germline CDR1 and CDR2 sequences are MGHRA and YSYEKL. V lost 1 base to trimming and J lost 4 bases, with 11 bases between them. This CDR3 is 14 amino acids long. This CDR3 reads CASSQGTSEYEQYF. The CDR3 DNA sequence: TGCGCCAGCAGCCAAGGGACCTCCGAATACGAGCAGTACTTC.

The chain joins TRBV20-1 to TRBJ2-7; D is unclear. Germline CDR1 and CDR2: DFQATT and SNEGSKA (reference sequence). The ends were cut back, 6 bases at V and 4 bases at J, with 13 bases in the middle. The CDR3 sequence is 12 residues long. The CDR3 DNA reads TGCAGTGCCCTATACCCCCCTTACGAGCAGTACTTC. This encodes CSALYPPYEQYF.

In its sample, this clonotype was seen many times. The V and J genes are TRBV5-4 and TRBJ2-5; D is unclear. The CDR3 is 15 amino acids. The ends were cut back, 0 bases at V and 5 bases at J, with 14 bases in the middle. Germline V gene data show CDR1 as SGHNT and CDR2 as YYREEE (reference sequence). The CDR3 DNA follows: TGTGCCAGCAGCTTGGCGGGTGCGAGTAGGGAGACCCAGTACTTC. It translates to CASSLAGASRETQYF.

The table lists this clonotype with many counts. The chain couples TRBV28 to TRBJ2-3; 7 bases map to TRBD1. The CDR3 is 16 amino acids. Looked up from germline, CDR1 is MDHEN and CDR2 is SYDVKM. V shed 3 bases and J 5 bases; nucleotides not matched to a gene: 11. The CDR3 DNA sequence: TGTGCCAGCAGTTTCGGGTACAGGGGATTTGAAGATACGCAGTATTTT. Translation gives CASSFGYRGFEDTQYF. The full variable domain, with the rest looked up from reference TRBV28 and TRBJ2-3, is DVKVTQSSRYLVKRTGEKVFLECVQDMDHENMFWYRQDPGLGLRLIYFSYDVKMKEKGDIPEGYSVSREKKERFSLILESASTNQTSMYLCASSFGYRGFEDTQYFGPGTRLTVL.